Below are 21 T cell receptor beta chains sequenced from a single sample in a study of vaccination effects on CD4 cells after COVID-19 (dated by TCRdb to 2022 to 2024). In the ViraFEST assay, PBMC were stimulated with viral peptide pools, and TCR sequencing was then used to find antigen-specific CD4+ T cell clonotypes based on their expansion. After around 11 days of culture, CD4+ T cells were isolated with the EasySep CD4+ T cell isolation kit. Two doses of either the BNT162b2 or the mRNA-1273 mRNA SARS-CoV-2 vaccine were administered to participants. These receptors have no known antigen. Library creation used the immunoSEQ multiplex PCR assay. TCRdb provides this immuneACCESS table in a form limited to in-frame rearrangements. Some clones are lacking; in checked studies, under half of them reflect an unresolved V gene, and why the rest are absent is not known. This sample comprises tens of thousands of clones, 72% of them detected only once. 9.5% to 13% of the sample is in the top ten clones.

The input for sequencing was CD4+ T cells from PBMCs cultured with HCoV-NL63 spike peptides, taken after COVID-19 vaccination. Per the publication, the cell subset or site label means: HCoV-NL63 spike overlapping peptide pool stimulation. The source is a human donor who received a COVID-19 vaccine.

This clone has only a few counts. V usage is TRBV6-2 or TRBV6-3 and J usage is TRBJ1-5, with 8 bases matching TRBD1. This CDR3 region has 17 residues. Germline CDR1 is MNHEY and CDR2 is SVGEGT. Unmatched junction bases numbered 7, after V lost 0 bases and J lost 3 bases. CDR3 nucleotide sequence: TGTGCCAGCAGTTACTCTTTGACAGGGGTGAACAATCAGCCCCAGCATTTT. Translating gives CASSYSLTGVNNQPQHF.

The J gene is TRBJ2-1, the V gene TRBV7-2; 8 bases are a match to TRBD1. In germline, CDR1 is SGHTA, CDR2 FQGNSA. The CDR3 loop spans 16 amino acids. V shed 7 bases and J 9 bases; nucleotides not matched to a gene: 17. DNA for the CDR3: TGTGCCAGCAAAAAACCCGGGACAGGTTTTCGAGGTGAGCAGTTCTTC. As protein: CASKKPGTGFRGEQFF. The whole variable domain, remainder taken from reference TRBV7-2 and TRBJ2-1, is GAGVSQSPSNKVTEKGKDVELRCDPISGHTALYWYRQSLGQGLEFLIYFQGNSAPDKSGLPSDRFSAERTGGSVSTLTIQRTQQEDSAVYLCASKKPGTGFRGEQFFGPGTRLTVL.

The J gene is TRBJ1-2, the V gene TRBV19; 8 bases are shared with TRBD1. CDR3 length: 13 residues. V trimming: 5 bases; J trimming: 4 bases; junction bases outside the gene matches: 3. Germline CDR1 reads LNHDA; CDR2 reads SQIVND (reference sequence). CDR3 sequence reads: CASSDRGRYGYTF. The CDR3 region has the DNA TGTGCCAGTAGTGACAGGGGCCGCTATGGCTACACCTTC.

DNA for the CDR3: TGTGCCAGCAGTCTTACTGGGACAGCTAACTATGGCTACACCTTC. Protein product: CASSLTGTANYGYTF. The J gene is TRBJ1-2, the V gene TRBV2; 7 positions match TRBD1. The germline gives CDR1 SNHLY, CDR2 FYNNEI. CDR3 size: 15 residues. Losses at the gene ends were 5 bases for V and 0 bases for J; bases not matched to a gene: 6.

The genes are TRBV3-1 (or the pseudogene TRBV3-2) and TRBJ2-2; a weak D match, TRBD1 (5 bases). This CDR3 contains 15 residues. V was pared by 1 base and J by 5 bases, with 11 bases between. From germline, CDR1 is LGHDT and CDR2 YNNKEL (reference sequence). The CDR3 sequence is CASSQVRGGTGELFF. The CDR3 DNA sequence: TGTGCCAGCAGCCAAGTTAGGGGTGGGACCGGGGAGCTGTTTTTT.

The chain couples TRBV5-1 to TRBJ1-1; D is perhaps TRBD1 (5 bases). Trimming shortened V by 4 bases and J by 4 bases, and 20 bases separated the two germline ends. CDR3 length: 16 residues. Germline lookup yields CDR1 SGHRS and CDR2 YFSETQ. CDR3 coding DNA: TGCGCCAGCAGCCCCTCGGCAGGGATCGCGTTCACTGAAGCTTTCTTT. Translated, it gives CASSPSAGIAFTEAFF.

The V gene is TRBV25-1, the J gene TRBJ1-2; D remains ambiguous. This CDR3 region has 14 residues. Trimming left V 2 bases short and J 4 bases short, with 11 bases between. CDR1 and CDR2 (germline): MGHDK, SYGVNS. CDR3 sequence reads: CASSEGRNSYGYTF. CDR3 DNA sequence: TGTGCCAGCAGTGAAGGCAGAAACTCCTATGGCTACACCTTC.

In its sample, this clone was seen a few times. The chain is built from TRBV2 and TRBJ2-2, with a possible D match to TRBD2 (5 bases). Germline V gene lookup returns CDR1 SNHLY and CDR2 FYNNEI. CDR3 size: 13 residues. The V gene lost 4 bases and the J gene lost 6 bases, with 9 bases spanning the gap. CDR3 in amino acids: CASSVEGPGELFF. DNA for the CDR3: TGTGCCAGCAGTGTCGAGGGCCCCGGGGAGCTGTTTTTT.

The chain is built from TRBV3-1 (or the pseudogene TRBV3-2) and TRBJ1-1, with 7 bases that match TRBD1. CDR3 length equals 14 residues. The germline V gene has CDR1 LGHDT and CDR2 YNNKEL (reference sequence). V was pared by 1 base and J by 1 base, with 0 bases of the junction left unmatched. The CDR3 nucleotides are TGTGCCAGCAGCCAAGGACAGGGGAACACTGAAGCTTTCTTT. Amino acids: CASSQGQGNTEAFF.

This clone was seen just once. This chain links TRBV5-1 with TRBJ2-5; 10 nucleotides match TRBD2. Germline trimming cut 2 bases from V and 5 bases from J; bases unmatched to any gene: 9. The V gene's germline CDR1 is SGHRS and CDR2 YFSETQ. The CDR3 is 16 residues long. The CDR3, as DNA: TGCGCCAGCAGCTTAAGGACTAGCGGTAATCTGGAGACCCAGTACTTC. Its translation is CASSLRTSGNLETQYF.

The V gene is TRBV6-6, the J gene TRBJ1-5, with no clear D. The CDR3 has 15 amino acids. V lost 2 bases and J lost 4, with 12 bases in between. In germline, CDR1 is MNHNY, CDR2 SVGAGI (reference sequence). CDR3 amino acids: CASSYGRQENQPQHF. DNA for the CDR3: TGTGCCAGCAGTTACGGTCGGCAGGAGAATCAGCCCCAGCATTTT.

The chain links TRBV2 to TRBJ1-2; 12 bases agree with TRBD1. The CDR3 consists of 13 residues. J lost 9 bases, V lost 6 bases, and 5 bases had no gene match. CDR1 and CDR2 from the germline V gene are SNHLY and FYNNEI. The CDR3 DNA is TGTGCCAGCAGGCCGGGACAGGGGGCTCGCTACACCTTC. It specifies CASRPGQGARYTF.

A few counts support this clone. The CDR3 sequence: CASSQDLGREAFF. CDR3 nucleotides: TGTGCCAGCAGCCAAGATTTGGGGCGGGAAGCTTTCTTT. The chain links TRBV3-1 (or the pseudogene TRBV3-2) to TRBJ1-1, with D possibly being TRBD1 (5 bases). V gave up 0 bases and J gave up 8 bases, with 10 bases separating them. The CDR3 is 13 residues long. Germline V lookup: CDR1 LGHDT, CDR2 YNNKEL (reference sequence).

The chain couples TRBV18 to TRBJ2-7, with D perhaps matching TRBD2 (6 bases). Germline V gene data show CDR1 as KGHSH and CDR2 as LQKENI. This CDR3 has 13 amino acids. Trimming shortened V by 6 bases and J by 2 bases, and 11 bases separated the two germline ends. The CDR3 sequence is CASSGGQTYEQYF. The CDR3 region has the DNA TGTGCCAGCTCCGGAGGGCAAACCTACGAGCAGTACTTC.

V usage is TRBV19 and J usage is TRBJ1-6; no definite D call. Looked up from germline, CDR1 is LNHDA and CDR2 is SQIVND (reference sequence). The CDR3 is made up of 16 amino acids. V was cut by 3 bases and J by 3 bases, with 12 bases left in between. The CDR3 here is CASSMIAGIYNSPLHF. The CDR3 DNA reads TGTGCCAGTAGTATGATCGCAGGCATCTATAATTCACCCCTCCACTTT.

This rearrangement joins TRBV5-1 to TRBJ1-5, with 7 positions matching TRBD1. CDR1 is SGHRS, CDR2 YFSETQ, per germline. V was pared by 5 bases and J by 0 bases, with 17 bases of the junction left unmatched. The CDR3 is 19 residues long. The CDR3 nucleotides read TGCGCCAGCAGAACCCGACAGGGCGAAATATTCAATAGCAATCAGCCCCAGCATTTT. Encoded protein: CASRTRQGEIFNSNQPQHF.

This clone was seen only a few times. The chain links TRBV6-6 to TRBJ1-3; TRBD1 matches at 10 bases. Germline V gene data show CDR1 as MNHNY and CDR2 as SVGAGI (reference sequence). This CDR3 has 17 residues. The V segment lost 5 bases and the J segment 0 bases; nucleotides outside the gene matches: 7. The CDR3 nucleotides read TGTGCCAGCAGTCCCCGGACAGGGGGATACTCTGGAAACACCATATATTTT. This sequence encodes CASSPRTGGYSGNTIYF.

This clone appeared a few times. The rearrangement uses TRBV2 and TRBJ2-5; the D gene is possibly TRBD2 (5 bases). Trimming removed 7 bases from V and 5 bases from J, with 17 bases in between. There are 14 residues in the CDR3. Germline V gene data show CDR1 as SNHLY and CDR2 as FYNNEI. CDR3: CASILDYSEETQYF. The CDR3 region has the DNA TGTGCCAGCATTTTAGACTACAGCGAGGAGACCCAGTACTTC.

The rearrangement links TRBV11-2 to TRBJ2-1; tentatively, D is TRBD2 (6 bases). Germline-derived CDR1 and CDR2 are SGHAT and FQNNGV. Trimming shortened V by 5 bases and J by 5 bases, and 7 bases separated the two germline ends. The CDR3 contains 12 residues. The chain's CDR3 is CASSLANNEQFF. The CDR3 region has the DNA TGTGCCAGCAGCCTAGCGAACAATGAGCAGTTCTTC.

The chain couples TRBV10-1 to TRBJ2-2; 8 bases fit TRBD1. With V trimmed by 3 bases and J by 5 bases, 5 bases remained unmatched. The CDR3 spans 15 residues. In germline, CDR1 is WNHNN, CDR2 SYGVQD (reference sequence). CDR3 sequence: CASSDEGQGTGELFF. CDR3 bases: TGCGCCAGCAGTGACGAAGGACAGGGTACCGGGGAGCTGTTTTTT.

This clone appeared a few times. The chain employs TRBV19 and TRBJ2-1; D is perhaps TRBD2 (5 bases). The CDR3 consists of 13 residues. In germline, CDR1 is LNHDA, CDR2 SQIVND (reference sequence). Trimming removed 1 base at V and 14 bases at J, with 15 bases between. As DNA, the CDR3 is TGTGCCAGTAGTATAGTAGGCGCCTCGAGGGAGTTCTTC. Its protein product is CASSIVGASREFF.